A selection of T cell receptor beta chains follows, all from one sample in a study of cytomegalovirus exposure and HLA in healthy donors. TCRdb keeps only in-frame clones here, not all; method: immunoSEQ multiplex PCR. The sample records 150,000 to 200,000 clones, around three quarters being singletons. Sequencing was done on a sample of PBMCs. The receptors originated from a woman between 25 and 40 years old in good health and CMV-seronegative. The CDR3 runs from the conserved cysteine through the conserved F or W. A D gene is named only where the DNA matches it firmly. A clone size is listed for some rows: how often the clone was seen (once, few, many), or a class if it is expanded.

J,D,size,V,CDR3,DNA
TRBJ2-7,TRBD1,-,TRBV5-8,CASSMRTGGFYEQYF,TGTGCCAGCAGCATGAGGACAGGGGGCTTTTACGAGCAGTACTTC
TRBJ2-7,TRBD1,-,TRBV15,CATSLRTGAYEQYF,TGTGCCACCAGCTTGAGGACAGGGGCCTACGAGCAGTACTTC
TRBJ2-3,-,-,TRBV11-1,CASKTTPASTDTQYF,TGTGCCAGCAAGACTACTCCAGCTAGCACAGATACGCAGTATTTT
TRBJ2-7,TRBD1,-,TRBV10-3,CAIKGAADYEQYF,TGTGCCATCAAGGGGGCGGCGGACTACGAGCAGTACTTC
TRBJ1-4,-,-,TRBV6-1,CASRPGLNEKLFF,TGTGCCAGCAGGCCCGGGTTGAATGAAAAACTGTTTTTT
TRBJ1-1,-,-,TRBV5-1,CASSLSQGWTEAFF,TGCGCCAGCAGCTTGTCCCAGGGGTGGACTGAAGCTTTCTTT
TRBJ2-3,TRBD1,-,TRBV7-2,CASSLGRGLTDTQYF,TGTGCCAGCAGCTTAGGAAGGGGGCTCACAGATACGCAGTATTTT
TRBJ1-3,-,few,TRBV2,CASTPGEGGARGNTIYF,TGTGCCAGCACCCCCGGTGAGGGAGGGGCGCGGGGAAACACCATATATTTT
TRBJ1-6,-,-,TRBV25-1,CASSVEGPLSYNSPLHF,TGTGCCAGCAGTGTGGAGGGGCCGCTCTCCTATAATTCACCCCTCCACTTT
TRBJ1-3,-,-,TRBV4-1,CASSVGTGLSGNTIYF,TGCGCCAGCAGCGTGGGAACCGGACTCTCTGGAAACACCATATATTTT
TRBJ1-1,TRBD1,-,TRBV19,CASTETGGTEAFF,TGTGCCAGTACCGAAACAGGGGGCACTGAAGCTTTCTTT
TRBJ2-1,TRBD2,-,TRBV29-1,CSVRTSGRSNEQFF,TGCAGCGTTCGGACTAGCGGGAGGAGTAATGAGCAGTTCTTC
TRBJ2-7,TRBD1,-,TRBV19,CASSIDGQGAYEQYF,TGTGCCAGTAGTATAGACGGACAGGGGGCGTACGAGCAGTACTTC
TRBJ2-5,-,-,TRBV1,CTSSQEEQMKQETQYF,TGCACCAGCAGCCAGGAGGAGCAGATGAAACAAGAGACCCAGTACTTC
TRBJ1-1,TRBD1,-,TRBV5-1,CASSPDRGTEAFF,TGCGCCAGCAGCCCGGACAGGGGCACTGAAGCTTTCTTT
TRBJ1-2,-,-,TRBV19,CASSIRNREKGYGYTF,TGTGCCAGTAGTATTAGGAACAGGGAGAAAGGCTATGGCTACACCTTC
TRBJ2-1,TRBD2,-,TRBV5-1,CASSLLATSYNEQFF,TGCGCCAGCAGCTTACTAGCGACGTCCTACAATGAGCAGTTCTTC
TRBJ1-6,-,-,TRBV18,CASSPSRNSPLHF,TGTGCCAGCTCACCTTCCAGGAATTCACCCCTCCACTTT
TRBJ2-1,-,-,TRBV7-6,CASSFSNEQFF,TGTGCCAGCAGCTTCAGTAACGAGCAGTTCTTC
TRBJ1-4,-,-,TRBV6-5,CASSYGGTGEKLFF,TGTGCCAGCAGTTACGGGGGGACCGGTGAAAAACTGTTTTTT
TRBJ2-7,-,-,TRBV19,CASSIGNGGSYEQYF,TGTGCCAGTAGTATAGGAAACGGCGGTTCCTACGAGCAGTACTTC
TRBJ1-4,-,-,TRBV5-4,CASSPAPQGGEKLFF,TGTGCCAGCAGCCCGGCCCCCCAGGGCGGTGAAAAACTGTTTTTT
TRBJ2-7,TRBD2,-,TRBV5-1,CASSVGGTSGIYEQYF,TGCGCCAGCAGCGTAGGAGGGACTAGCGGAATCTACGAGCAGTACTTC
TRBJ2-3,TRBD1,few,TRBV5-4,CASSLAGGRGRDTQYF,TGTGCCAGCAGCCTGGCAGGGGGCAGGGGTAGAGATACGCAGTATTTT
TRBJ2-7,-,-,TRBV5-4,CASSSRGDHYEQYF,TGTGCCAGCAGCTCCAGGGGGGATCACTACGAGCAGTACTTC
TRBJ2-3,-,-,TRBV29-1,CRGGGRTDTQYF,TGCAGAGGGGGGGGGAGAACAGATACGCAGTATTTT
TRBJ2-7,TRBD2,-,TRBV15,CATSRDRSGSYEQYF,TGTGCCACCAGCAGAGACCGTAGCGGGAGCTACGAGCAGTACTTC
TRBJ2-7,TRBD2,-,TRBV4-3,CASSPGTSARNEQYF,TGCGCCAGCAGCCCCGGGACTAGCGCCAGGAACGAGCAGTACTTC
TRBJ2-1,-,-,TRBV19,CASSISGSSSYNEQFF,TGTGCCAGTAGTATATCCGGGTCGAGCTCCTACAATGAGCAGTTCTTC
TRBJ1-3,TRBD1,once,TRBV4-1,CASSQATGGSGNTIYF,TGCGCCAGCAGCCAGGCCACAGGGGGCTCTGGAAACACCATATATTTT
TRBJ1-2,-,-,TRBV6-5,CASSWTDANYGYTF,TGTGCCAGCTCATGGACAGACGCTAACTATGGCTACACCTTC
TRBJ1-4,-,-,TRBV5-5,CASAIPIGEKLFF,TGTGCCAGTGCGATACCGATCGGGGAAAAACTGTTTTTT
TRBJ1-1,-,-,TRBV21-1,CASSTTGERRVMNTEAFF,TGTGCCAGCAGCACCACAGGGGAGAGAAGGGTCATGAACACTGAAGCTTTCTTT
TRBJ2-1,-,-,TRBV5-1,CASSFSSWAGYSRNEQFF,TGCGCCAGCAGCTTCTCCTCTTGGGCAGGCTATTCAAGGAATGAGCAGTTCTTC
TRBJ2-2,TRBD2,-,TRBV7-2,CASSSSAGGTGELFF,TGTGCCAGCAGCTCATCAGCGGGAGGAACCGGGGAGCTGTTTTTT
TRBJ2-7,TRBD1,-,TRBV14,CASSQDFRGLYEQYF,TGTGCCAGCAGCCAAGATTTCAGGGGGCTCTACGAGCAGTACTTC
TRBJ2-7,-,few,TRBV27,CASSWGRSGSYEQYF,TGTGCCAGCAGTTGGGGGCGTTCGGGCTCCTACGAGCAGTACTTC
TRBJ2-5,TRBD1,few,TRBV4-2,CASSQNLDRETQETQYF,TGTGCCAGCAGCCAAAACCTGGACAGGGAGACCCAAGAGACCCAGTACTTC
TRBJ1-2,TRBD1,-,TRBV19,CASSPGTGRNYGYTF,TGTGCCAGTAGCCCGGGGACAGGGAGGAACTATGGCTACACCTTC
TRBJ1-2,-,-,TRBV6-5,CASSPRGSYGYTF,TGTGCCAGCAGCCCCAGGGGTTCCTATGGCTACACCTTC
TRBJ2-3,TRBD2,-,TRBV4-1,CASSSPQRAGGRSDTQYF,TGCGCCAGCAGCTCTCCCCAACGGGCGGGGGGGCGTTCAGATACGCAGTATTTT
TRBJ2-7,-,few,TRBV30,CAWSVFGGPYEQYF,TGTGCCTGGAGTGTATTCGGCGGGCCCTACGAGCAGTACTTC
TRBJ2-7,-,-,TRBV7-2,CASTPMRGPTYEQYF,TGTGCCAGCACCCCTATGCGGGGGCCGACCTACGAGCAGTACTTC
TRBJ2-5,TRBD2,-,TRBV27,CASSLLSSGGRETQYF,TGTGCCAGCAGTTTGTTGTCTAGCGGGGGCCGGGAGACCCAGTACTTC
TRBJ1-2,TRBD1,-,TRBV19,CASSILGQGYGYTF,TGTGCCAGTAGTATTTTGGGACAGGGGTATGGCTACACCTTC
TRBJ2-3,-,-,TRBV11-1,CASKGQGIATDTQYF,TGTGCCAGCAAAGGTCAGGGGATTGCGACAGATACGCAGTATTTT
TRBJ2-7,TRBD2,-,TRBV18,CASSPQVGGSMVEQYF,TGTGCCAGCTCACCACAAGTTGGCGGGAGTATGGTCGAGCAGTACTTC
TRBJ2-1,TRBD2,-,TRBV11-3,CASSLGLAGGKNEQFF,TGTGCCAGCAGCTTAGGACTAGCGGGAGGTAAAAATGAGCAGTTCTTC
TRBJ2-1,TRBD2,-,TRBV7-6,CASSLGGLAVYNEQFF,TGTGCCAGCAGCTTAGGTGGACTAGCGGTGTACAATGAGCAGTTCTTC
TRBJ2-1,TRBD1,-,TRBV4-1,CASSQDTGTGDYNEQFF,TGCGCCAGCAGCCAAGATACCGGGACAGGGGACTACAATGAGCAGTTCTTC
TRBJ1-4,TRBD1,once,TRBV6-4,CASLTGATNEKLFF,TGTGCCAGCCTGACAGGGGCAACTAATGAAAAACTGTTTTTT